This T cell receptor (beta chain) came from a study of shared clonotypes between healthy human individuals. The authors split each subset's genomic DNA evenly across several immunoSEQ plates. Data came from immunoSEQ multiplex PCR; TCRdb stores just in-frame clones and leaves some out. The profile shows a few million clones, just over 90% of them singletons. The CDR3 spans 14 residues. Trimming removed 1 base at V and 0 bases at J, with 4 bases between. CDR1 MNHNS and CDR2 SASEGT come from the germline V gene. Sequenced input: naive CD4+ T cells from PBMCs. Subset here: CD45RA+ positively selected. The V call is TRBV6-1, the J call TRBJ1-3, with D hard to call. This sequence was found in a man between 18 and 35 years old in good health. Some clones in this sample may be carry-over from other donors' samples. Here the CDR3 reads CASSEVFSGNTIYF. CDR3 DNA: TGTGCCAGCAGTGAAGTATTCTCTGGAAACACCATATATTTT.